The T cell receptor beta chain under discussion was sequenced for a study of post-analysis software for immune sequencing data. Libraries were made from TCR beta cDNA, and they carried unique molecular identifiers. There were roughly 0.95 to 11 million T cells, and 510,000 or so cDNA molecules came from them. One entry per CDR3 protein, called by TCRdb with MiXCR from the PCR reads. The table has roughly 400,000 distinct CDR3 sequences, 39% seen once. Turning to this clonotype: Its target is unknown.

V lost 1 base and J lost 7; bases outside the gene matches: 8. CDR3 length: 15 amino acids. CDR1 SGHRS and CDR2 YFSETQ come from the germline V gene. General study points: Controls significantly exceeded multiple sclerosis patients in normalized Chao1 diversity. Strong same-batch co-clustering of samples appeared with F measure clustering. TRBV5-6, TRBV5-1 and TRBV20-1 belonged to a set of roughly five TRBV segments that were more frequent in patients than controls.

The rearrangement uses TRBV5-1 and TRBJ2-7, with 10 bases lining up with TRBD1. The TCR comes from a girl between 2 and 10 years old with multiple sclerosis. The sequenced material came from blood. The CDR3 bases are TGCGCCAGCAGCTTGTTTGGACAGGGGGGATATGAGCAGTACTTC. Translated: CASSLFGQGGYEQYF.